This TCR beta chain emerged from a study of blood T cell repertoires in COVID-19 (dated by TCRdb to the early 2020s). About the investigation overall: The collaborator samples originated in the United States, Italy and Spain and spanned the acute and convalescent phases of COVID-19. Subjects who had been exposed to COVID-19, were actively infected with it, or had recovered from it provided the deeply sampled blood TCRbeta repertoires that made up the dataset. Where HLA class I and class II types were available, the types were taken from metadata supplied by the sample provider, not from assay-based typing. The repertoires were released in a freely available public database meant as a resource for research on the immune response to SARS-CoV-2. The material from the prospective study consisted of cDNA or gDNA derived from T cells, B-cell-depleted T cells, or PBMCs. Samples were obtained from the ongoing ImmuneRACE study (first 160 participants) and from some 1,200 subjects provided by 6 global collaborators. Nearly every sample came with metadata listing a de-identified subject ID, COVID-19 status, age in years and sex.

The paper as a whole reports these results and caveats: Clinical and demographic metadata were provided uncurated, with the amount varying by source and participant.

Collaborating institutions collected whole blood in K2EDTA tubes following their own protocols. For TCRbeta analysis, collaborators shipped samples as frozen whole blood, isolated PBMCs, or DNA extracted from either of those sample types. The immunoSEQ Assay, a bias-controlled multiplex PCR, was used to amplify TCRbeta CDR3 regions from genomic DNA. The authors processed their data as follows. The number of nucleated cells in each sample was estimated by amplification of reference gene primers within the assay. To quantify the absolute abundance of each unique TCRbeta CDR3 rearrangement, sequence reads were collapsed and filtered. For each sample, productive Simpson clonality was calculated as the square root of Simpson's diversity index across productive rearrangements. TCRdb re-hosts the immuneACCESS table, in-frame sequences only. Its copies lack some clones; in the studies checked, an unresolved V gene accounts for under half of them, and the cause for the rest is not known. That table furnishes V, J and clone size, whereas the DNA furnished D and trimming. Present in this sample are 150,000 to 200,000 clones, around 88% of which were seen just once. Jointly, the top ten make up over 4.5% of the sample.

The CDR3 runs 12 amino acids, cysteine and phenylalanine included. Solely the CDR3 DNA is kept, with 36 bases framed from the first base. The germline ends are 9 bases apart after V is trimmed by 2 bases and J by 5 bases. The germline V gene (reference sequence) yields GTSNPN for CDR1 and SVGIG for CDR2. Concerning this clone itself: What this receptor recognizes is not known. One base away there is no much larger clone; base qualities are not given.

Sequencing was done on a sample of peripheral blood. The origin of this receptor is a human donor in a cohort sampled during active COVID-19. The chain couples TRBV30 to TRBJ2-5; a weak D assignment points to TRBD2 (5 bases agree). CDR3 sequence: CAWSLSGETQYF. The sequenced DNA is TGTGCCTGGAGTTTAAGCGGTGAGACCCAGTACTTC.